Each of the 7 T cell receptor beta chains below was sequenced from the same sample in a study of shared clonotypes between healthy human individuals. Clones were read by immunoSEQ multiplex PCR, and TCRdb kept only the in-frame ones, dropping some. The data contain around 450,000 clones, about 76% of them singletons. The sequencing sample was made of PBMCs. These receptors all stem from a woman between 35 and 50 years old in good health. Some clones in this sample may be carry-over from other donors' samples.

V is TRBV5-5 and J is TRBJ2-7; no clear D. The CDR3 loop spans 13 amino acids. Germline CDR1 reads SGHKS; CDR2 reads YYEKEE (reference sequence). Trimming took off 5 bases at V and 1 base at J, with 10 bases between the two ends. CDR3: CASRMGPSYEQYF. CDR3 sequence (DNA): TGTGCCAGCAGGATGGGCCCTTCCTACGAGCAGTACTTC. The whole variable domain, remainder taken from reference TRBV5-5 and TRBJ2-7, is DAGVTQSPTHLIKTRGQQVTLRCSPISGHKSVSWYQQVLGQGPQFIFQYYEKEERGRGNFPDRFSARQFPNYSSELNVNALLLGDSALYLCASRMGPSYEQYFGPGTRLTVT.

The chain couples TRBV25-1 to TRBJ1-1, with unresolved D. V was shortened by 3 bases and J by 3 bases, with 2 bases between the two germline ends. Germline V gives CDR1 MGHDK, CDR2 SYGVNS. There are 11 residues in the CDR3. The CDR3 is CASSDYTEAFF. As DNA, the CDR3 is TGTGCCAGCAGTGACTACACTGAAGCTTTCTTT.

This clone was observed a handful of times. The V gene is TRBV5-5, the J gene TRBJ1-4; D gene uncertain. CDR1 SGHKS and CDR2 YYEKEE come from the germline V gene (reference sequence). This CDR3 comprises 16 residues. V was cut by 0 bases and J by 0 bases, with 9 bases left in between. The CDR3 bases are TGTGCCAGCAGCTTGGTCCCGGTATCAACTAATGAAAAACTGTTTTTT. It specifies CASSLVPVSTNEKLFF.

The rearrangement joins TRBV28 to TRBJ2-7, with D tentatively TRBD1 (6 bases). Germline CDR1 and CDR2: MDHEN and SYDVKM. V was trimmed by 2 bases and J by 3 bases, leaving 11 bases between them. This CDR3 spans 14 amino acids. The DNA of the CDR3 is TGTGCCAGCAGTTTACAGGGGCCCAACTACGAGCAGTACTTC. Translating gives CASSLQGPNYEQYF. Together with reference TRBV28 and TRBJ2-7, the CDR3 gives the full variable domain: DVKVTQSSRYLVKRTGEKVFLECVQDMDHENMFWYRQDPGLGLRLIYFSYDVKMKEKGDIPEGYSVSREKKERFSLILESASTNQTSMYLCASSLQGPNYEQYFGPGTRLTVT.

Worth noting for this clone: The sample holds other DNA sequences that translate to the same CDR3. This rearrangement joins TRBV6-1 to TRBJ1-1; D not resolved. V dropped 4 bases and J dropped 3 bases, with 9 bases sitting between them. Per germline, CDR1 MNHNS and CDR2 SASEGT. This CDR3 has 13 amino acids. The CDR3: CASSGRGDTEAFF. CDR3 DNA sequence: TGTGCCAGCAGTGGCCGTGGGGACACTGAAGCTTTCTTT.

The chain uses TRBV15 and TRBJ1-5, with D possibly being TRBD1 (5 bases). V gave up 0 bases and J gave up 2 bases, with 8 bases separating them. The CDR3 runs 15 residues. Germline V gene data show CDR1 as LNHNV and CDR2 as YYDKDF (reference sequence). CDR3 coding DNA: TGTGCCACCAGCAGAGAGGGGGGTGGCAATCAGCCCCAGCATTTT. Amino acid sequence: CATSREGGGNQPQHF.

This clone appeared a few times. The chain employs TRBV29-1 and TRBJ1-2; D is unresolved. CDR1 is SQVTM, CDR2 ANQGSEA, per germline. The CDR3 length is 12 residues. Trimming cost V 1 base and J 3 bases, with 6 bases left between them. The CDR3: CSVEGRDYGYTF. The DNA of the CDR3 is TGCAGCGTTGAAGGACGGGACTATGGCTACACCTTC.